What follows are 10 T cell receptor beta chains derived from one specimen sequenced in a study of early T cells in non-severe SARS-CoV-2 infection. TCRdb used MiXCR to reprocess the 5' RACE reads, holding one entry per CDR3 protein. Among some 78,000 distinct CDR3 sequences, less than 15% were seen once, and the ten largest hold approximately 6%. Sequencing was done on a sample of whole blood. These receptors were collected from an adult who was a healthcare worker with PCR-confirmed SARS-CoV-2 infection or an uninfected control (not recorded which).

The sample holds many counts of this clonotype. For the CDR3, the DNA is TGTGCCAGCAGCTTACTCGCGGTTACCTACGAGCAGTACTTC. Residues: CASSLLAVTYEQYF. V gene TRBV7-2 combines with J gene TRBJ2-7; no definite D call. CDR1 and CDR2 from the germline V gene are SGHTA and FQGNSA. V was cut by 2 bases and J by 2 bases, with 10 bases left in between. The length of the CDR3 is 14 residues.

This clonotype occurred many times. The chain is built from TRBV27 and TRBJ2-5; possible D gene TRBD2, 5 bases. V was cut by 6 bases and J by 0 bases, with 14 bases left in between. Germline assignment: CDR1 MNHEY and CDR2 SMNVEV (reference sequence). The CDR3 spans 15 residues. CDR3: CASRLPWEYQETQYF. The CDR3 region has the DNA TGTGCCAGCAGACTCCCGTGGGAGTACCAAGAGACCCAGTACTTC.

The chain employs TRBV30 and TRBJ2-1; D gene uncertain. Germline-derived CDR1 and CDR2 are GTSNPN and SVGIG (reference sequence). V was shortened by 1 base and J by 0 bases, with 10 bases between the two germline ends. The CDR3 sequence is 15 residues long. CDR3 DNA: TGTGCCTGGAGTGCCCACCCGAGCTCCTACAATGAGCAGTTCTTC. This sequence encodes CAWSAHPSSYNEQFF.

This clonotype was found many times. The CDR3 sequence: CASTGVRNQPQHF. The CDR3 nucleotides are TGTGCCAGCACAGGGGTGCGAAATCAGCCCCAGCATTTT. The genes are TRBV7-2 and TRBJ1-5, with D perhaps matching TRBD1 (6 bases). With 7 bases removed from V and 4 bases from J, the gap between germline ends came to 11 bases. From germline, CDR1 is SGHTA and CDR2 FQGNSA. This CDR3 is 13 amino acids long.

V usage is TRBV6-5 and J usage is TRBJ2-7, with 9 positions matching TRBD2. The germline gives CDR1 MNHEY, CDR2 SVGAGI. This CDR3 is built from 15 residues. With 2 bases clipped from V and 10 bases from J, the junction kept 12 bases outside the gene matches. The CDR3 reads CASSYGLVAGAIQYF. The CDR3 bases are TGTGCCAGCAGTTACGGTTTGGTAGCGGGAGCTATTCAGTACTTC.

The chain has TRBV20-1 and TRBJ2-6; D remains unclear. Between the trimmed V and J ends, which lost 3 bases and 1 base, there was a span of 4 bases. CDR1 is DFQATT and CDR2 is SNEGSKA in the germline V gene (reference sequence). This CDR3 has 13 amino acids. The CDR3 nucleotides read TGCAGTGCTAGGGGGTCTGGGGCCAACGTCCTGACTTTC. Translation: CSARGSGANVLTF.

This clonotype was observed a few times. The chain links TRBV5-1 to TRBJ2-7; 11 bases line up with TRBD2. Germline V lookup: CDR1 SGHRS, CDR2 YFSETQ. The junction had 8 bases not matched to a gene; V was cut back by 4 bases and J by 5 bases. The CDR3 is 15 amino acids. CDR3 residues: CASSVTSGSSHEQYF. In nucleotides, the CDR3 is TGCGCCAGCAGCGTAACTAGCGGGAGTTCCCACGAGCAGTACTTC.

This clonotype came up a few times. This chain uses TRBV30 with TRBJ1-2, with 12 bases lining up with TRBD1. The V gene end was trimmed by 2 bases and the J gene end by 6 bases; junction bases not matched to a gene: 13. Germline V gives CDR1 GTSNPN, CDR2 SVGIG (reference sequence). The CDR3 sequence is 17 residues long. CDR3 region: CAWSPFPGQGASNGYTF. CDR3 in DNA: TGTGCCTGGAGTCCATTTCCGGGACAGGGGGCGTCAAATGGCTACACCTTC.

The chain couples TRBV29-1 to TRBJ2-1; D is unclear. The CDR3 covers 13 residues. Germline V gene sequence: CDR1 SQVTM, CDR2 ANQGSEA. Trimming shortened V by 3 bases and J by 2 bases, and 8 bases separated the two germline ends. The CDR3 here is CSVDGIPYNEQFF. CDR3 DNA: TGCAGCGTTGATGGGATTCCCTACAATGAGCAGTTCTTC.

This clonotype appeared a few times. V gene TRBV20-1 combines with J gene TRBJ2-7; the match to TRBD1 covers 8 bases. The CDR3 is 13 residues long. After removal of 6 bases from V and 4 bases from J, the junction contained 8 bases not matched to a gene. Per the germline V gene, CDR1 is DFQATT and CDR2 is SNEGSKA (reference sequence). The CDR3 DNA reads TGCAGTGCGACGAAAACAGGGGGATACGAGCAGTACTTC. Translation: CSATKTGGYEQYF.